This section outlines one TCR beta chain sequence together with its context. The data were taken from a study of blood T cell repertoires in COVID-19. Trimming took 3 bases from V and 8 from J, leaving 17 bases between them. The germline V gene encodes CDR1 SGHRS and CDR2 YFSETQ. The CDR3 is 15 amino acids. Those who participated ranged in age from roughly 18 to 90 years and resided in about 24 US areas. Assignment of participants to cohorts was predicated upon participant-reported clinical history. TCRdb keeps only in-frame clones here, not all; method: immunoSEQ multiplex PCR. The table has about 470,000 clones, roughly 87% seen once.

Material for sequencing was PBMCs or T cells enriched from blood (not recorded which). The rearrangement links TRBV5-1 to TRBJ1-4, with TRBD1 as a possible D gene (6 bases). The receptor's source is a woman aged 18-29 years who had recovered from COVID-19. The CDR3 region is CASSYTGSSKEKLFF. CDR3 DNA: TGCGCCAGCAGCTACACAGGGTCCTCCAAAGAAAAACTGTTTTTT. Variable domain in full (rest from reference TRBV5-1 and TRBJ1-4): KAGVTQTPRYLIKTRGQQVTLSCSPISGHRSVSWYQQTPGQGLQFLFEYFSETQRNKGNFPGRFSGRQFSNSRSEMNVSTLELGDSALYLCASSYTGSSKEKLFFGSGTQLSVL.